These 14 T cell receptor beta chains were sequenced from one sample in a study of blood T cell repertoires in COVID-19. The assay was immunoSEQ multiplex PCR, and TCRdb's table has in-frame clones only and misses some. The sample records under 110,000 clones, 85% to 95% being singletons. Sequencing was performed on peripheral blood. The source is a middle-aged man with active COVID-19.

The V gene is TRBV11-2, the J gene TRBJ1-1; no firm D call. CDR3 size: 12 residues. V lost 6 bases, J lost 4 bases, and 9 bases lay in between. CDR1 and CDR2 from the germline V gene are SGHAT and FQNNGV. The CDR3 coding sequence is TGTGCCAGCAGTCCGTTGAGCACTGAAGCTTTCTTT. Its protein is CASSPLSTEAFF.

This clone was counted a single time. The chain has TRBV28 and TRBJ1-1; TRBD1 agrees at 7 bases. V shed 3 bases, J shed 5 bases, and the junction held 6 bases outside the gene matches. CDR1 MDHEN and CDR2 SYDVKM come from the germline V gene. This CDR3 spans 14 amino acids. CDR3 sequence: CASSFRQGRTEAFF. CDR3 bases: TGTGCCAGCAGTTTTCGACAGGGACGGACTGAAGCTTTCTTT.

The V and J genes are TRBV6-5 and TRBJ2-5; TRBD2 matches 7 bases. The length of the CDR3 is 13 residues. J gave up 1 base and V 6 bases, and 2 bases lay outside the gene matches. Per the germline V gene, CDR1 is MNHEY and CDR2 is SVGAGI. In nucleotides, the CDR3 is TGTGCCAGCAGGAGCGGGGCCCAAGAGACCCAGTACTTC. Its translation: CASRSGAQETQYF.

The CDR3 loop is CASSPETQYF. The CDR3 DNA is TGTGCCAGCAGCCCGGAGACCCAGTACTTC. The V and J genes are TRBV3-1 (or the pseudogene TRBV3-2) and TRBJ2-5; D unclear. V was shortened by 4 bases and J by 5 bases, with 2 bases between the two germline ends. Germline lookup yields CDR1 LGHDT and CDR2 YNNKEL (reference sequence). There are 10 residues in the CDR3.

The chain employs TRBV5-1 and TRBJ2-1; no definite D call. The length of the CDR3 is 14 residues. V was trimmed by 0 bases and J by 2 bases, leaving 6 bases between them. Germline lookup yields CDR1 SGHRS and CDR2 YFSETQ. CDR3 amino acids: CASSLETAYNEQFF. CDR3 nucleotides: TGCGCCAGCAGCTTGGAAACAGCCTACAATGAGCAGTTCTTC.

This clone was picked up many times. The rearrangement joins TRBV2 to TRBJ1-5; D call uncertain. Germline CDR1 and CDR2: SNHLY and FYNNEI. The V end was cut by 10 bases, the J end by 2 bases, with 15 bases between. The CDR3 consists of 14 residues. The CDR3 region is CATSTERGNQPQHF. The CDR3 DNA reads as TGTGCCACTTCCACAGAGAGGGGCAATCAGCCCCAGCATTTT.

The chain links TRBV28 to TRBJ1-2, with D possibly being TRBD1 (6 bases). V was shortened by 7 bases and J by 6 bases, with 9 bases between the two germline ends. Per germline, CDR1 MDHEN and CDR2 SYDVKM. The CDR3 contains 11 residues. This CDR3 reads CASTQGDGYTF. In DNA form, the CDR3 reads TGTGCCAGCACACAGGGTGATGGCTACACCTTC.

The CDR3 spells CASSITNSNQPQHF. Here the CDR3 DNA reads TGTGCCAGTAGTATTACTAATAGCAATCAGCCCCAGCATTTT. The chain carries TRBV19 and TRBJ1-5, with D uncertain. This CDR3 contains 14 residues. Germline CDR1 reads LNHDA; CDR2 reads SQIVND (reference sequence). Trimming removed 3 bases from V and 0 bases from J, with 6 bases in between. Drawing the rest from reference TRBV19 and TRBJ1-5, the complete variable domain is DGGITQSPKYLFRKEGQNVTLSCEQNLNHDAMYWYRQDPGQGLRLIYYSQIVNDFQKGDIAEGYSVSREKKESFPLTVTSAQKNPTAFYLCASSITNSNQPQHFGDGTRLSIL.

The J gene is TRBJ2-1, the V gene TRBV6-1, with 10 bases that match TRBD2. CDR1 is MNHNS and CDR2 is SASEGT in the germline V gene. The J segment lost 4 bases and the V segment lost 1 base, leaving 10 bases of the junction unmatched. The CDR3 runs to 18 residues. CDR3 bases: TGTGCCAGCAGTGAAGACCCTAGCGGGAGCGCGTCTTACAATGAGCAGTTCTTC. This translates into CASSEDPSGSASYNEQFF.

This clone was seen more than once but under ten times. This rearrangement joins TRBV5-4 to TRBJ1-1; unclear D gene. The CDR3 sequence is 14 residues long. V was trimmed by 0 bases and J by 0 bases, leaving 6 bases between them. Germline assignment: CDR1 SGHNT and CDR2 YYREEE (reference sequence). The CDR3 region has the DNA TGTGCCAGCAGCTTGGACACTATGAACACTGAAGCTTTCTTT. It specifies CASSLDTMNTEAFF.

This clone was detected once. Written as DNA, the CDR3 is TGCGCCAGCAGCTCCACCGGGACTAGCGGACAAGAGACCCAGTACTTC. Translating gives CASSSTGTSGQETQYF. The genes are TRBV5-1 and TRBJ2-5; TRBD2 agrees at 11 bases. Unmatched junction bases numbered 6, after V lost 3 bases and J lost 2 bases. Germline-derived CDR1 and CDR2 are SGHRS and YFSETQ. The CDR3 is made up of 16 amino acids. The complete variable domain, with remaining parts taken from reference TRBV5-1 and TRBJ2-5, reads KAGVTQTPRYLIKTRGQQVTLSCSPISGHRSVSWYQQTPGQGLQFLFEYFSETQRNKGNFPGRFSGRQFSNSRSEMNVSTLELGDSALYLCASSSTGTSGQETQYFGPGTRLLVL.

The chain is built from TRBV30 and TRBJ1-6; 9 bases are a match to TRBD1. The CDR3 is made up of 13 amino acids. The V gene's germline CDR1 is GTSNPN and CDR2 SVGIG (reference sequence). With 3 bases clipped from V and 10 bases from J, the junction kept 4 bases outside the gene matches. The CDR3 DNA reads as TGTGCCTGGAGCGACAGGGGGAGGTCACCCCTCCACTTT. Amino acids: CAWSDRGRSPLHF.

J is TRBJ2-5 and V is TRBV28, with D possibly TRBD2 on 5 matching bases. This CDR3 contains 14 residues. Between the trimmed V and J ends, which lost 6 bases and 2 bases, there was a span of 13 bases. Germline CDR1 MDHEN, CDR2 SYDVKM. The CDR3 is CASSPSGIQETQYF. The CDR3, as DNA: TGTGCCAGCAGCCCCTCGGGAATACAAGAGACCCAGTACTTC. The complete variable domain, with remaining parts taken from reference TRBV28 and TRBJ2-5, reads DVKVTQSSRYLVKRTGEKVFLECVQDMDHENMFWYRQDPGLGLRLIYFSYDVKMKEKGDIPEGYSVSREKKERFSLILESASTNQTSMYLCASSPSGIQETQYFGPGTRLLVL.

This rearrangement joins TRBV19 to TRBJ1-3; 7 bases agree with TRBD1. Germline V gene data show CDR1 as LNHDA and CDR2 as SQIVND (reference sequence). Germline trimming cut 2 bases from V and 5 bases from J; bases unmatched to any gene: 3. The CDR3 runs to 14 residues. CDR3 sequence: CASSISDRRNTIYF. The DNA for the CDR3 is TGTGCCAGTAGTATATCGGACAGGCGAAACACCATATATTTT.